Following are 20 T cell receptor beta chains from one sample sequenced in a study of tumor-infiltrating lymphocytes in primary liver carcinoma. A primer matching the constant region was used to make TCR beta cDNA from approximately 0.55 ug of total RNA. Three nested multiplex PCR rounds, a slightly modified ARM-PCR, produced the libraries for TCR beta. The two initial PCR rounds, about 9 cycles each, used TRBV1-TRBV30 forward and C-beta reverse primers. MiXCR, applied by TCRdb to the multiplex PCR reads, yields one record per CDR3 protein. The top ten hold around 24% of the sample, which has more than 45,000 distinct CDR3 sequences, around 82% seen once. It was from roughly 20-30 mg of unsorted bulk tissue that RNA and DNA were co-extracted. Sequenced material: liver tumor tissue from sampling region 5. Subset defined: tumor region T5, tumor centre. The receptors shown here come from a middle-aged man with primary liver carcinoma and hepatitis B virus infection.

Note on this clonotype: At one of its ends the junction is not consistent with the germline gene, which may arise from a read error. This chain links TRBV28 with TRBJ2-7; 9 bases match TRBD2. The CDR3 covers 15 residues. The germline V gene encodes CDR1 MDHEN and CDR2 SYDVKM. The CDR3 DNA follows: TGTGCCAGCAGCCTGACTAGCGGAAGCTCCTACGGGCAGTACTTC. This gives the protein CASSLTSGSSYGQYF. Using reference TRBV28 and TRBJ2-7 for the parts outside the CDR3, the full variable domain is DVKVTQSSRYLVKRTGEKVFLECVQDMDHENMFWYRQDPGLGLRLIYFSYDVKMKEKGDIPEGYSVSREKKERFSLILESASTNQTSMYLCASSLTSGSSYGQYFGPGTRLTVT.

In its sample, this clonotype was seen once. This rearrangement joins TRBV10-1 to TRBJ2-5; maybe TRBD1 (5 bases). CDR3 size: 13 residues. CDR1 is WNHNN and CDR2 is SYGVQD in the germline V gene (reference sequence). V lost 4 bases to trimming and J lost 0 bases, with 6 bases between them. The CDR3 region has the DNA TGCGCCAGCAGTGGACAGTACCAAGAGACCCAGTACTTC. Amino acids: CASSGQYQETQYF.

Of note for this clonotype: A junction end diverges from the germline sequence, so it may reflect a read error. This CDR3 reads CASSNFRTRYELYF. The CDR3 DNA follows: TGCGCCAGCAGTAATTTCAGGACGCGCTACGAGCTGTACTTC. The rearrangement uses TRBV10-2 and TRBJ2-7, with D unclear. CDR1 and CDR2 (germline): WSHSY, SAAADI. CDR3 length: 14 residues.

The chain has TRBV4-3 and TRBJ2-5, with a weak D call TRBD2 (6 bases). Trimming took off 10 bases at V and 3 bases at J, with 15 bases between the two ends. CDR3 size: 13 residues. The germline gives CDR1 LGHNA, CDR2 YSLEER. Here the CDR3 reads CAISLAYEETQYF. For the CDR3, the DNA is TGCGCCATAAGCCTAGCGTATGAAGAGACCCAGTACTTC.

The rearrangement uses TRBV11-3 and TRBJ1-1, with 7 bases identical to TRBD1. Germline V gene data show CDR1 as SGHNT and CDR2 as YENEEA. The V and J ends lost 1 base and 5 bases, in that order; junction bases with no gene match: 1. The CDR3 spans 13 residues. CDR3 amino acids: CASSLAGGTEAFF. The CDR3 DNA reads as TGTGCCAGCAGCTTAGCAGGGGGGACTGAAGCTTTCTTT.

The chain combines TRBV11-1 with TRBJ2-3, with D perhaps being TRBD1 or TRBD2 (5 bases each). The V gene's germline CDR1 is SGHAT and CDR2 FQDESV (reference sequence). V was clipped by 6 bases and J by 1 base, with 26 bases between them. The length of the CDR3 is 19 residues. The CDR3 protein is CASSSGGNSVGACTDTQYF. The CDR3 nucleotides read TGTGCCAGCAGTTCTGGGGGAAACTCTGTTGGAGCCTGCACAGATACGCAGTATTTT.

CDR3 DNA: TGTGCCAGCAGTTGGGCTAGTATGAACACCGGGGAGCTGTTTTTT. Translated, it gives CASSWASMNTGELFF. This rearrangement joins TRBV12-3 or TRBV12-4 to TRBJ2-2; no definite D call. Trimming removed 4 bases at V and 1 base at J, with 10 bases between. This CDR3 comprises 15 residues.

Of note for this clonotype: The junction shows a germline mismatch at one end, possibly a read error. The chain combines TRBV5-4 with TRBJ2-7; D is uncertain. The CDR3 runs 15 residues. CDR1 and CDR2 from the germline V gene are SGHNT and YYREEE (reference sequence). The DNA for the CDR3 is TGTGCCAGCAGCTCTACTAACGGGCTTACCTACGAGCAGTACTTT. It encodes CASSSTNGLTYEQYF.

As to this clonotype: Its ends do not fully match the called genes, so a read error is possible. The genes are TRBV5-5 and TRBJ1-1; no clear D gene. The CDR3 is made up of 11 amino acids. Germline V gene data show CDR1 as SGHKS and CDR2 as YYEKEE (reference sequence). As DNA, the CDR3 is TGTGCCAGCAGTCGATACACTGAAGTTTTCTTT. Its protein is CASSRYTEVFF. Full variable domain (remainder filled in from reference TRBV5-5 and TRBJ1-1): DAGVTQSPTHLIKTRGQQVTLRCSPISGHKSVSWYQQVLGQGPQFIFQYYEKEERGRGNFPDRFSARQFPNYSSELNVNALLLGDSALYLCASSRYTEVFFGQGTRLTVV.

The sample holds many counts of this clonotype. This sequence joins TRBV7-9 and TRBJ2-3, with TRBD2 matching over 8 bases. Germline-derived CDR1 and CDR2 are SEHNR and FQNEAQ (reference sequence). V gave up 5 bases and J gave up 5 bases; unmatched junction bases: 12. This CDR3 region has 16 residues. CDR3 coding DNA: TGTGCCAGCAGCCCCCAGCGGGGGACTTTTGGAGATACGCAGTATTTT. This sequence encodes CASSPQRGTFGDTQYF. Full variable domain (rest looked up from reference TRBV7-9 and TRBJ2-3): DTGVSQNPRHKITKRGQNVTFRCDPISEHNRLYWYRQTLGQGPEFLTYFQNEAQLEKSRLLSDRFSAERPKGSFSTLEIQRTEQGDSAMYLCASSPQRGTFGDTQYFGPGTRLTVL.

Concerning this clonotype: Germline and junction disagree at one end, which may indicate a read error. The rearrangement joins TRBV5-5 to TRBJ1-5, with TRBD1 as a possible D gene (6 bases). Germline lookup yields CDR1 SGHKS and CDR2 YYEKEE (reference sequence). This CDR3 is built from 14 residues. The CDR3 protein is CANSSGGAGQPQRF. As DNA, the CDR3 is TGTGCCAACAGCAGCGGGGGGGCAGGTCAGCCCCAGCGTTTT.

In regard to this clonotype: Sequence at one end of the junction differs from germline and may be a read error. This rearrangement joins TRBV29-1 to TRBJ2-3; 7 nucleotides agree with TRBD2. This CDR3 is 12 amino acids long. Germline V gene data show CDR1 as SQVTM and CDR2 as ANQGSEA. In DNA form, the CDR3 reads TGCAGCGTCGCGGGGGAATCAGATACGCAGTACTTT. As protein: CSVAGESDTQYF.

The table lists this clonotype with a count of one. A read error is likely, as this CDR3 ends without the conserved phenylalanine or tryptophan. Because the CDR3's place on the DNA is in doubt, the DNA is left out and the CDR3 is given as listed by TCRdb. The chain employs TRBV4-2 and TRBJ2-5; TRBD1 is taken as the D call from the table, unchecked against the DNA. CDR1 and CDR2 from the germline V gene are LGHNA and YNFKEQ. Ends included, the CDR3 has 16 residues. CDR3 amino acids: CASSQGGTASRETQYL.

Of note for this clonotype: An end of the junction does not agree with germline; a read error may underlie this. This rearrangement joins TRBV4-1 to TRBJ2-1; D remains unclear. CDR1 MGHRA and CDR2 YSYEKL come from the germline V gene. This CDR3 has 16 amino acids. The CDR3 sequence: CVSSQESATQYNEQFF. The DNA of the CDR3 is TGCGTCAGCAGCCAAGAGTCAGCTACCCAATACAATGAGCAGTTCTTC.

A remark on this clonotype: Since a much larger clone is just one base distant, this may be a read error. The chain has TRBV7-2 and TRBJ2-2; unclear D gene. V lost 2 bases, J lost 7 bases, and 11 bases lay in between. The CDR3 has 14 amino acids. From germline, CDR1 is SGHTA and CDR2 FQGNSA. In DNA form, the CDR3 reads TGTGCCAGCAGCTTAAAAATGTCGGGCGGGGAGCTGTTTTTT. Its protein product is CASSLKMSGGELFF.

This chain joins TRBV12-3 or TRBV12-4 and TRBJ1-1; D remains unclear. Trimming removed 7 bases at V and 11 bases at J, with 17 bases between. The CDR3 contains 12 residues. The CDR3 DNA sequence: TGTGCCAGCATTTTTCATACAAGCTGTGCTTTCTTT. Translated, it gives CASIFHTSCAFF.

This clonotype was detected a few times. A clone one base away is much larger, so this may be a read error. The CDR3 is CATSDSLIQYF. DNA of the CDR3: TGTGCCACCAGTGATTCCCTCATCCAGTACTTC. The V and J genes are TRBV24-1 and TRBJ2-5; D gene unclear. Germline V gives CDR1 KGHDR, CDR2 SFDVKD. Between the trimmed V and J ends, which lost 2 bases and 10 bases, there was a span of 7 bases. This CDR3 region has 11 residues.

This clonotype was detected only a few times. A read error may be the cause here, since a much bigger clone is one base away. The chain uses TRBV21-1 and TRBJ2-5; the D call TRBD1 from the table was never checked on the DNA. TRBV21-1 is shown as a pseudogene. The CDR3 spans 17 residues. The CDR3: CVSSKARDRGVGETQYF. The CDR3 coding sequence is TGTGTCAGCAGCAAAGCGCGAGATAGGGGTGTTGGGGAGACCCAGTACTTC.

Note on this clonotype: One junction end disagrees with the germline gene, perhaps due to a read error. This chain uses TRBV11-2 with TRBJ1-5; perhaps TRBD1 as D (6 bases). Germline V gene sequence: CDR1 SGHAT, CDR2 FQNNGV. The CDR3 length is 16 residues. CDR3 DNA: TGTGCCAGCGGCCTAAAAGGGGGACTGACGAATCCGCCCCAGCACTTT. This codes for CASGLKGGLTNPPQHF. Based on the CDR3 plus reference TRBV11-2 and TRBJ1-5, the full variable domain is EAGVAQSPRYKIIEKRQSVAFWCNPISGHATLYWYQQILGQGPKLLIQFQNNGVVDDSQLPKDRFSAERLKGVDSTLKIQPAKLEDSAVYLCASGLKGGLTNPPQHFGDGTRLSIL.

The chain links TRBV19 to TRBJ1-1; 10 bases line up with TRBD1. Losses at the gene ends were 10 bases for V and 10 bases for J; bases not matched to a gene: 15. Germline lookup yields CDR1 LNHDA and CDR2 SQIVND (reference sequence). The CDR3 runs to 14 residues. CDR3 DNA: TGTGCCACTAGCATGGACAGGGGGGCTCGGGGAGCTTTCTTT. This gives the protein CATSMDRGARGAFF. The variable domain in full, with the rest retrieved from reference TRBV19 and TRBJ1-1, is DGGITQSPKYLFRKEGQNVTLSCEQNLNHDAMYWYRQDPGQGLRLIYYSQIVNDFQKGDIAEGYSVSREKKESFPLTVTSAQKNPTAFYLCATSMDRGARGAFFGQGTRLTVV.